This T cell receptor beta chain emerged from a study of T cell responses to AZD1222 COVID-19 vaccine (dated by TCRdb to 2020 to 2023). Regarding the research as a whole: AZD1222 recipients whose second dose came at about 4 weeks and those whose second dose came at about 12 weeks were combined into one group, since spike-specific TCR depth and breadth did not differ between the two schedules. TCR sequencing covered fewer than 250 trial participants: about 210 given two doses of AZD1222 and 26 given two doses of MenACWY control vaccine. Trial participants were enrolled by age into 18-55, 56-69 and 70-plus year subgroups, with roughly 160, 29 and 62 TCR-sequenced participants respectively. Study-level results and caveats: Participants were mostly white British, with more females than males. The authors suggested clonal diversity may have been underestimated. The whole spike protein was spanned by vaccine-associated CD4 TCRs, and dominant responses were seen in regions 160-218 and 743-854. The 56-69-year group was small, and its depth increase did not reach significance, likely because of low power. No day 14 peak-response samples were available, so repertoires were characterized only after the peak T cell response. A significant rise in spike-specific TCR breadth and depth was observed after two AZD1222 doses relative to day 0 and relative to MenACWY recipients. Conclusions about previously exposed vaccinees are limited, since just six AZD1222 recipients were seropositive for SARS-CoV-2 at baseline. Epitopes outside the regions mutated in the B.1.351 and B.1.1.7 variants were reportedly recognized by nearly half of the unique spike-specific TCRs.

Note on this clone: Its antigen remains undetermined. Base qualities are not at hand, and no much larger clone is one base apart.

The time point tag for this specimen amounts to: baseline before first vaccination. The vaccinee samples were drawn from two UK trials, COV001 and COV002, one of which was a single-blind randomized controlled phase 2/3 trial testing AZD1222 (ChAdOx1 nCoV-19) in healthy adults. Trial participant PBMC samples were collected at day 0 and day 28 after the second dose for TCRbeta chain sequencing. CDR1 and CDR2 (MNHEY, SMNVEV) derive from the germline V gene (reference sequence). From the cysteine through the phenylalanine, the CDR3 covers 12 amino acids. The only DNA kept is the CDR3, 36 bases in frame from the first base. V is clipped by 4 bases and J by 8 bases, and the sequence between their germline boundaries is 11 bases long. The CDR3 regions of human TCRbeta chains were analyzed by immunosequencing. Per the original workflow: Repertoire TCRs were checked for matches against a reference library of SARS-CoV-2-specific TCRs that had been generated using the MIRA antigen-specificity platform. Breadth meant the fraction of unique TCRs that were SARS-CoV-2-associated, whereas depth meant the fraction of total T cells that were SARS-CoV-2-associated. Using the MIRA data, every spike-specific TCR was mapped to the spike region that the TCR reacted to and assigned to either a CD4 or a CD8 class. Log10-transformed breadth and depth values were compared by one-way ANOVA with Sidak's multiple comparisons tests. TCRdb took this table from immuneACCESS and kept in-frame rearrangements with V and J called. Such tables lack part of the clones; where checked against another copy, unresolved V genes explain under half of the gap, and the rest is unexplained. V and J calls and clone size are those listed in that table; D and trimming were worked out from the DNA. For this sample the table gives about 130,000 clones, of which over 90% were detected only once. 0.85% to 0.95% of the sample is in the top ten clones.

The sample here was peripheral blood, taken on day 0 of AZD1222 vaccination. In this chain, TRBV27 is recombined with TRBJ1-1; the D gene is not confidently resolved. The receptor's source is an adult in good health. The CDR3 region has the sequence CASSSSRREAFF. The bases are TGTGCCAGCAGTTCATCCCGGCGCGAAGCTTTCTTT.